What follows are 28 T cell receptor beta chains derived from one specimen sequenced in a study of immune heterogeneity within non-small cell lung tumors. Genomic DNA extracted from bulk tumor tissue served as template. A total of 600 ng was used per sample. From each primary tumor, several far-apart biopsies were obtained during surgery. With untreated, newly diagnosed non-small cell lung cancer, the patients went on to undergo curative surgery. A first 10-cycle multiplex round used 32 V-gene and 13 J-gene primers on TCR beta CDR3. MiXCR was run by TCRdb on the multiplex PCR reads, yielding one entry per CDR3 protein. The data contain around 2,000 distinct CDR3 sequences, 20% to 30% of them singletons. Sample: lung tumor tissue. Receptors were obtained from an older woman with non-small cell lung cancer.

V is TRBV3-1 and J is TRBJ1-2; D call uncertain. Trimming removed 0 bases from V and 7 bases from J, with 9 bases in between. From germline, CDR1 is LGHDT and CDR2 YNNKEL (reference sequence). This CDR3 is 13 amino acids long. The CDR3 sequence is CASSQEELRGYTF. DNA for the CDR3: TGTGCCAGCAGCCAAGAAGAACTGCGTGGCTACACCTTC.

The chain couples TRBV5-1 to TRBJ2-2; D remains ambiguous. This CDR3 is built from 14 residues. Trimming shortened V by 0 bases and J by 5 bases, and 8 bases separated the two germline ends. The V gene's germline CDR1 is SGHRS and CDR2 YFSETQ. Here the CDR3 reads CASSLAVGTGELFF. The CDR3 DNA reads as TGCGCCAGCAGCTTGGCCGTTGGGACCGGGGAGCTGTTTTTT.

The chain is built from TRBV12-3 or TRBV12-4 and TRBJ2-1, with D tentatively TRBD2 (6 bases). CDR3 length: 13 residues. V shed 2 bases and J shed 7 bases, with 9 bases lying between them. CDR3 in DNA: TGTGCCAGCAGTTTATTACGGGAGAATGAGCAGTTCTTC. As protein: CASSLLRENEQFF.

Here the CDR3 reads CASSYEGVTGNTIYF. The CDR3 nucleotides read TGTGCCAGCAGTTACGAGGGTGTGACTGGAAACACCATATATTTT. The chain recombines TRBV6-5 with TRBJ1-3; D is undetermined. Per the germline V gene, CDR1 is MNHEY and CDR2 is SVGAGI. The CDR3 is 15 amino acids. V lost 2 bases, J lost 2 bases, and 10 bases lay in between.

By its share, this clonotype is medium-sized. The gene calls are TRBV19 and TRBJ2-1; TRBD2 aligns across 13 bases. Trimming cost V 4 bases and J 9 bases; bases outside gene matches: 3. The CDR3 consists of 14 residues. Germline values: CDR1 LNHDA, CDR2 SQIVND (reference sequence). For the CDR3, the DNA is TGTGCCAGTAGTACTGGACTAGCGGGAGTTGAGCAGTTCTTC. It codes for CASSTGLAGVEQFF.

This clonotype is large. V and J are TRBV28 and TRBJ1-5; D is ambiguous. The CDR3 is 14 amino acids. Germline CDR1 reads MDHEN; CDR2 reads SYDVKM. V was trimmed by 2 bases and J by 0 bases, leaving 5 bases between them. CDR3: CASSLEISNQPQHF. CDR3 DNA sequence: TGTGCCAGCAGTTTAGAGATTAGCAATCAGCCCCAGCATTTT.

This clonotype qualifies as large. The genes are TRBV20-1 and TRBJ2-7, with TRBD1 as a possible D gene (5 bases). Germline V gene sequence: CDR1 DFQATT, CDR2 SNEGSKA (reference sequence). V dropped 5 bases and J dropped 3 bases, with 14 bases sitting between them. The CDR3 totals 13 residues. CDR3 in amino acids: CSAPDRVSYEQYF. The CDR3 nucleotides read TGCAGTGCTCCCGACAGAGTTAGCTACGAGCAGTACTTC.

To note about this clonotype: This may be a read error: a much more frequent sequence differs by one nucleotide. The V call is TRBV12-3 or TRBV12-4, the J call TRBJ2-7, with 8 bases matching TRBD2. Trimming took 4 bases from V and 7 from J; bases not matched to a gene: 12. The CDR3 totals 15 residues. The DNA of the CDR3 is TGTGCCAGCAGTTGGACTAGCAGGAGGGCCGGGGAGCAGTACTTC. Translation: CASSWTSRRAGEQYF.

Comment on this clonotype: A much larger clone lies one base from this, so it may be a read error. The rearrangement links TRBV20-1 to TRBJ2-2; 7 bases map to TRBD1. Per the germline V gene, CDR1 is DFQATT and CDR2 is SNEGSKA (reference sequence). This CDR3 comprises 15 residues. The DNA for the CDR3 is TGCAGTACTAGAGGCTCGACAGGGAGCACCGGGGAGCTGTTTTTT. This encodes CSTRGSTGSTGELFF.

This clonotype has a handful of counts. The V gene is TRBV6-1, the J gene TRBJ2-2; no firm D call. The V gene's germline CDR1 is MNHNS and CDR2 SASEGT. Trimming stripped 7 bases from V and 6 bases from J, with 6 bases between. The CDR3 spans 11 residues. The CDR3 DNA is TGTGCCAGCATTGGTCCCGGGGAGCTGTTTTTT. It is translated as CASIGPGELFF.

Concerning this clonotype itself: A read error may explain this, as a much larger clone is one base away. The CDR3 sequence: CASSDSRTATYEQYF. For the CDR3, the DNA is TGTGCCAGCAGTGACTCCAGGACAGCTACCTACGAGCAGTACTTC. The chain has TRBV6-1 and TRBJ2-7; possible D gene TRBD1, 6 bases. CDR1 is MNHNS, CDR2 SASEGT, per germline. This CDR3 has 15 residues. Trimming stripped 3 bases from V and 2 bases from J, with 14 bases between.

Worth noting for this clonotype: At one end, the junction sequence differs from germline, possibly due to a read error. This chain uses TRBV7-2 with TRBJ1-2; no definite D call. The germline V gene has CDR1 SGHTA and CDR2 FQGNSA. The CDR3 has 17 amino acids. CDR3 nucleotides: TGTGCCAGCAGCTCCTCGTTAGCCAAGCAAGCTAACTATGGCTACAACTTC. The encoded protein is CASSSSLAKQANYGYNF.

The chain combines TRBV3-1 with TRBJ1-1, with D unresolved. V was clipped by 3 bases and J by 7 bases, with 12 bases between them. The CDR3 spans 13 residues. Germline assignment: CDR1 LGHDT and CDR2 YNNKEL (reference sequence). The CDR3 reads CASSQRRTSEAFF. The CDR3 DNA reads TGTGCCAGCAGCCAGAGACGGACTAGTGAAGCTTTCTTT.

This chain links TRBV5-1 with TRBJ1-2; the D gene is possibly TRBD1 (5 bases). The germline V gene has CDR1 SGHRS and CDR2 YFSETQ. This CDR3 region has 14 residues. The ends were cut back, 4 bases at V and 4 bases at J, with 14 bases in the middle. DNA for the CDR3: TGCGCCAGCAGCCCTGGTAATGGGGCCTATGGCTACACCTTC. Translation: CASSPGNGAYGYTF.

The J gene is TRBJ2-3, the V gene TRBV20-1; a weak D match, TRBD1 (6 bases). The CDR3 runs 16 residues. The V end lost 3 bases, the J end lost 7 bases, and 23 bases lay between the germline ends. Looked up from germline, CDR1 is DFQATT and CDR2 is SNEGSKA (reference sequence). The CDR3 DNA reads TGCAGTGCTAGTGGGGGCGCGGGTTTGTTTACACATACGCAGTATTTT. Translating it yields CSASGGAGLFTHTQYF.

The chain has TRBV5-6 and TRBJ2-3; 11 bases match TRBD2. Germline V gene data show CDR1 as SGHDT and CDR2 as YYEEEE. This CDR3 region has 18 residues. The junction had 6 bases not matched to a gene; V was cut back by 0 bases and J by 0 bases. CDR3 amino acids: CASSLGLAGGTSTDTQYF. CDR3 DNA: TGTGCCAGCAGCTTGGGGCTAGCGGGAGGTACTAGCACAGATACGCAGTATTTT.

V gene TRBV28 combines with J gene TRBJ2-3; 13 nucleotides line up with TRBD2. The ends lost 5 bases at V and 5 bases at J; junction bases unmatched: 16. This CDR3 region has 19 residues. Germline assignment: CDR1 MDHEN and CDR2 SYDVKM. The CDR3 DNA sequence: TGTGCCAGCAGTCTCGGACTAGCGGGAGAGAGTGGGGGCGGAGATACGCAGTATTTT. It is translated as CASSLGLAGESGGGDTQYF.

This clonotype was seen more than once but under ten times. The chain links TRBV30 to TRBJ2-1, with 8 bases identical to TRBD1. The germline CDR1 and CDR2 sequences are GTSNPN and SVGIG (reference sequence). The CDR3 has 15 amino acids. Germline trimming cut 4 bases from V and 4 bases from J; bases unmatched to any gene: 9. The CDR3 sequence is CAWTGHRGIYNEQFF. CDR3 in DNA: TGTGCCTGGACCGGACACAGGGGGATATACAATGAGCAGTTCTTC.

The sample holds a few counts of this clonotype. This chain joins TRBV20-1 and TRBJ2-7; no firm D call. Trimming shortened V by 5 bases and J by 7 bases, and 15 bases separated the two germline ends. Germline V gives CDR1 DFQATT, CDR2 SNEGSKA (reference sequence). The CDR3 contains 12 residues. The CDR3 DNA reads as TGCAGTGCTTCAGGCCCGTCCACGGAGCAGTACTTC. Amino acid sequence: CSASGPSTEQYF.

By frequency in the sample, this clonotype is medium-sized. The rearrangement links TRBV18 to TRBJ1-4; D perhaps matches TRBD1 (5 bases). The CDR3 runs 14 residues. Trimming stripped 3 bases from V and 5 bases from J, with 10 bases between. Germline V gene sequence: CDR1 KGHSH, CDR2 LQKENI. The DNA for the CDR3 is TGTGCCAGCTCACCCCTAGGGACGAATGAAAAACTGTTTTTT. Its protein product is CASSPLGTNEKLFF. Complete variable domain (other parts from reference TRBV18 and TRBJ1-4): NAGVMQNPRHLVRRRGQEARLRCSPMKGHSHVYWYRQLPEEGLKFMVYLQKENIIDESGMPKERFSAEFPKEGPSILRIQQVVRGDSAAYFCASSPLGTNEKLFFGSGTQLSVL.

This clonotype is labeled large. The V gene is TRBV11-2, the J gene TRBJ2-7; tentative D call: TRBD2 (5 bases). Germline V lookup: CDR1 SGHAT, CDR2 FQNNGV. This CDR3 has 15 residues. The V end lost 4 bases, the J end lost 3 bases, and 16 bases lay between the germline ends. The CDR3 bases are TGTGCCAGCAGCTCCGAGTTTGGCAGCGGCTACGAGCAGTACTTC. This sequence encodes CASSSEFGSGYEQYF.

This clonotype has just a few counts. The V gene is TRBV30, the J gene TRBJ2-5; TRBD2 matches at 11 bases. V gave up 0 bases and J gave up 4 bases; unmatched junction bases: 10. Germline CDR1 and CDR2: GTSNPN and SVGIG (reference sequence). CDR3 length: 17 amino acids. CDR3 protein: CAWSVLAGDVGLETQYF. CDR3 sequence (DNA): TGTGCCTGGAGTGTACTAGCGGGAGATGTTGGTTTAGAGACCCAGTACTTC.

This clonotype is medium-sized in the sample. The CDR3 loop is CASSGGTGGADGYTF. In nucleotides, the CDR3 is TGCGCCAGCAGCGGAGGGACAGGGGGCGCGGATGGCTACACCTTC. V is TRBV5-1 and J is TRBJ1-2; 12 bases align to TRBD1. The germline V gene encodes CDR1 SGHRS and CDR2 YFSETQ. The J segment lost 6 bases and the V segment lost 4 bases, leaving 7 bases of the junction unmatched. The CDR3 is 15 residues long.

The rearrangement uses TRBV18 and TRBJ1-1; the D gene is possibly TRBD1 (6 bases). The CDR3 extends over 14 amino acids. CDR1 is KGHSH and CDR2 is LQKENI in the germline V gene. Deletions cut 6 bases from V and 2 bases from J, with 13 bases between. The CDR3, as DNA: TGTGCCAGCTCTCCTATGGACAGAAACACTGAAGCTTTCTTT. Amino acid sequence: CASSPMDRNTEAFF.

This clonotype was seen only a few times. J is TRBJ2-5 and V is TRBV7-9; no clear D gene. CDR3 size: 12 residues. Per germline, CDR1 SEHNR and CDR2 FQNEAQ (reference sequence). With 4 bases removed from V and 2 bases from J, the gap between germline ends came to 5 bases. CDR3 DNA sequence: TGTGCCAGCAGCTCCCCTCAAGAGACCCAGTACTTC. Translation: CASSSPQETQYF.

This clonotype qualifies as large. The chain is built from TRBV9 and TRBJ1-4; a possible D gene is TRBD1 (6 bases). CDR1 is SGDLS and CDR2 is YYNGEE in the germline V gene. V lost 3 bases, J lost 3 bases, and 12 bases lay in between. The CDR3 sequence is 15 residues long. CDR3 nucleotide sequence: TGTGCCAGCAGCGGGGGGCCTTCGGCTAATGAAAAACTGTTTTTT. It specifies CASSGGPSANEKLFF. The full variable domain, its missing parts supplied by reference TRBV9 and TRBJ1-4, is DSGVTQTPKHLITATGQRVTLRCSPRSGDLSVYWYQQSLDQGLQFLIQYYNGEERAKGNILERFSAQQFPDLHSELNLSSLELGDSALYFCASSGGPSANEKLFFGSGTQLSVL.

CDR3 in amino acids: CASSPSSGANVLTF. The CDR3 nucleotides read TGTGCCAGTAGCCCTTCCTCTGGGGCCAACGTCCTGACTTTC. The chain has TRBV19 and TRBJ2-6; no definite D call. Germline CDR1 LNHDA, CDR2 SQIVND (reference sequence). The germline V and J ends were trimmed by 6 bases and 0 bases, with 6 bases remaining between them. The CDR3 length is 14 residues.

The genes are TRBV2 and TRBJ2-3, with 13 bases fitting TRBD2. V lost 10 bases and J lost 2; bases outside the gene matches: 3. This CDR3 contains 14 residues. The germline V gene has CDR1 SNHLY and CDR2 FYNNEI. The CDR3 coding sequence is TGTGCCACGGGACTAGCGGGACTCACAGATACGCAGTATTTT. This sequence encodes CATGLAGLTDTQYF.